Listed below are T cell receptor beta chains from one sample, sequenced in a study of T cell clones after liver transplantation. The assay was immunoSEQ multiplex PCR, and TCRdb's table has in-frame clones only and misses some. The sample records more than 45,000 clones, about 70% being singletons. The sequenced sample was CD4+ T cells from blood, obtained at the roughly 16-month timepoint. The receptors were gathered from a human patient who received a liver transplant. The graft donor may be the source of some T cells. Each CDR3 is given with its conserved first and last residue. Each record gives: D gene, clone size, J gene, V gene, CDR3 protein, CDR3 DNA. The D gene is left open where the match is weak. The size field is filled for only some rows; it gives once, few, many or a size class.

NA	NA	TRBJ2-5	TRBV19	CASRSRGSETQYF	TGTGCCAGTAGGTCCCGGGGCTCAGAGACCCAGTACTTC
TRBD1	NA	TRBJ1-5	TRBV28	CASHSGQQGNQPQHF	TGTGCCAGTCATAGCGGACAACAGGGGAATCAGCCCCAGCATTTT
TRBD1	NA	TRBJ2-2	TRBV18	CASSPPGDRGTTVGELFF	TGTGCCAGCTCACCACCGGGGGACAGGGGAACTACCGTCGGGGAGCTGTTTTTT
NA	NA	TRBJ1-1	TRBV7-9	CASSLGWGGTEAFF	TGTGCCAGCAGCTTAGGTTGGGGAGGAACTGAAGCTTTCTTT
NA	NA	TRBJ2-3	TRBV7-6	CASSSPPGGNTDTQYF	TGTGCCAGCAGCTCCCCGCCAGGGGGGAACACAGATACGCAGTATTTT
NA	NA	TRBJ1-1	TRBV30	CAWGTGSEAFF	TGTGCCTGGGGTACAGGGTCTGAAGCTTTCTTT
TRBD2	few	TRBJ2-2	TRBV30	CASRSGRSTGELFF	TGTGCCTCCCGTTCCGGGAGGAGCACCGGGGAGCTGTTTTTT
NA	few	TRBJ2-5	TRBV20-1	CSASSETQYF	TGCAGTGCTAGTTCAGAGACCCAGTACTTC
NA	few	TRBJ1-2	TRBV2	CASMARVGYGYTF	TGTGCCAGCATGGCACGGGTCGGGTATGGCTACACCTTC
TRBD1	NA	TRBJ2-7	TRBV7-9	CASSSSGTGTYEQYF	TGTGCCAGCAGTTCCTCCGGGACAGGGACCTACGAGCAGTACTTC
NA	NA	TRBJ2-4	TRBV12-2	CASRLAETGPGDIVAKNIQYF	TGTGCAAGTCGCTTAGCGGAGACAGGGCCGGGGGATATAGTAGCCAAAAACATTCAGTACTTC
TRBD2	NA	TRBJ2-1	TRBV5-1	CASSSAGGSKTYNEQFF	TGCGCCAGCAGCTCGGCGGGCGGGAGTAAAACCTACAATGAGCAGTTCTTC
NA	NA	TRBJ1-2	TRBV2	CASSEIHPAGTF	TGTGCCAGCAGTGAAATTCACCCCGCGGGGACCTTC
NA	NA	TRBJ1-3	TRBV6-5	CASSYSLVPGNTIYF	TGTGCCAGCAGTTACTCGCTCGTTCCTGGAAACACCATATATTTT
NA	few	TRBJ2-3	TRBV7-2	CASSLAHNTDTQYF	TGTGCCAGCAGCTTAGCGCACAACACAGATACGCAGTATTTT
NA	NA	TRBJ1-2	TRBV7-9	CASSLGGDGYTF	TGTGCCAGCAGCCTCGGAGGGGATGGCTACACCTTC
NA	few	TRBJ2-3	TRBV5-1	CASSFGGGTDTQYF	TGCGCCAGCAGCTTCGGGGGTGGCACAGATACGCAGTATTTT
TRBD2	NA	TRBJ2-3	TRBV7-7	CASSRWTSGTDTQYF	TGTGCTAGCAGCAGATGGACTAGCGGAACAGATACGCAGTATTTT
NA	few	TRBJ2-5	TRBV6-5	CASSLGLASETQYF	TGTGCCAGCAGTTTGGGTCTAGCGTCGGAGACCCAGTACTTC
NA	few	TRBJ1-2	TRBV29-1	CSARTGYGYTF	TGCAGCGCTAGGACGGGGTATGGCTACACCTTC
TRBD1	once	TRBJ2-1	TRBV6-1	CASIEGQSYNEQFF	TGTGCCAGCATTGAGGGACAGTCCTACAATGAGCAGTTCTTC
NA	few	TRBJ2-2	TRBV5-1	CASSEGDTGELFF	TGCGCCAGCAGCGAGGGGGACACCGGGGAGCTGTTTTTT
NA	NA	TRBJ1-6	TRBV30	CAWSVNRVESPLHF	TGTGCCTGGAGTGTTAACAGGGTAGAGTCACCCCTCCACTTT